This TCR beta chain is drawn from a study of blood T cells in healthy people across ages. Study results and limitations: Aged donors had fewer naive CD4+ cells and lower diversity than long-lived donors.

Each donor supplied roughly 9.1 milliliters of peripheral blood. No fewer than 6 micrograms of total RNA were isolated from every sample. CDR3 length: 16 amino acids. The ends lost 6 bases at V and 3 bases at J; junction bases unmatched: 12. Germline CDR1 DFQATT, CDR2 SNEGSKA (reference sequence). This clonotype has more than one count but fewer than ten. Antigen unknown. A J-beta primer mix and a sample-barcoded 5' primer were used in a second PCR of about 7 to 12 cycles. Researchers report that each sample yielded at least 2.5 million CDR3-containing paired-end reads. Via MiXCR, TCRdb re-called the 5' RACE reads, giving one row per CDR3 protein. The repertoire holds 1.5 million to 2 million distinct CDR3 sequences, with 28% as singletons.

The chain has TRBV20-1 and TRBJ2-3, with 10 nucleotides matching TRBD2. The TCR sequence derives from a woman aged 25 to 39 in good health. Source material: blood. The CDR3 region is CSATVAGGPLTDTQYF. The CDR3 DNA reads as TGCAGTGCAACTGTAGCGGGGGGCCCCCTTACAGATACGCAGTATTTT.